This T cell receptor (beta chain) derives from a study of blood T cells in healthy people across ages. It was with a sample-barcoded 5' primer and a J-beta primer mix that a second PCR of roughly 7 to 12 cycles was run. TCRdb re-called the 5' RACE reads through MiXCR, storing one row per CDR3 protein. The top ten clones hold over 30% of a sample with approximately 690,000 distinct CDR3 sequences, roughly 53% of them seen once. In each sample, at least 6.5 million PBMCs were isolated. A minimum of 6 micrograms of total RNA was extracted per sample. V shed 1 base and J shed 1 base, with 11 bases lying between them. Germline V gene sequence: CDR1 SGHRS, CDR2 YFSETQ. This CDR3 has 15 residues.

The specimen was blood. This chain joins TRBV5-1 and TRBJ1-1; D not resolved. The TCR was taken from a man between 60 and 70 years old in good health. CDR3 nucleotide sequence: TGCGCCAGCAGCTTGCCCCGAGGACGGAACACTGAAGCTTTCTTT. Protein sequence: CASSLPRGRNTEAFF. Using reference TRBV5-1 and TRBJ1-1 for the parts outside the CDR3, the full variable domain is KAGVTQTPRYLIKTRGQQVTLSCSPISGHRSVSWYQQTPGQGLQFLFEYFSETQRNKGNFPGRFSGRQFSNSRSEMNVSTLELGDSALYLCASSLPRGRNTEAFFGQGTRLTVV.